The clone carrying this T cell receptor beta chain has just a few counts. MiXCR was run by TCRdb on the RT-PCR reads, yielding one entry per CDR3 protein. The data show roughly 230,000 distinct CDR3 sequences, over 12% seen once. Germline CDR1 and CDR2: MNHEY and SVGEGT. Trimming cost V 5 bases and J 8 bases, with 18 bases left between them. The CDR3 is 14 amino acids. These data originate in a study of patients and donors after allogeneic stem cell transplantation. The sequencing input was blood, either unsorted or a sorted T cell fraction (not recorded which). The clonotype originates from a human donor who was either an allogeneic HSCT recipient or a stem cell or donor lymphocyte infusion donor (not recorded which). It is not recorded whose cells these are; they may come from a transplant donor. The chain carries TRBV6-2 or TRBV6-3 and TRBJ1-2; perhaps TRBD1 as D (5 bases). Here the CDR3 DNA reads TGTGCCAGCAGTCAGATAACCCCAGGGCTCGGCTACACCTTC. It specifies CASSQITPGLGYTF.